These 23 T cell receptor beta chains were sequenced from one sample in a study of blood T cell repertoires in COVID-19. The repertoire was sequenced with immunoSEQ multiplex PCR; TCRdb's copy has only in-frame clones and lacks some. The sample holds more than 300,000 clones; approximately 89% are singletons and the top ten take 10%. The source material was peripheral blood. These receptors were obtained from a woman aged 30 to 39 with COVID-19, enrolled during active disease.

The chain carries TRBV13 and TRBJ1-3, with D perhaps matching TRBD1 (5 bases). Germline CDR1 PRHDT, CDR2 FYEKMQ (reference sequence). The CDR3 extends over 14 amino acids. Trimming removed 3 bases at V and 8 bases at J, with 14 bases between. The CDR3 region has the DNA TGTGCCAGCAGCTTTTGGGGGGGGGAATACACCATATATTTT. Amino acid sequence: CASSFWGGEYTIYF. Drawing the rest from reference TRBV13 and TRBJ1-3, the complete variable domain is AAGVIQSPRHLIKEKRETATLKCYPIPRHDTVYWYQQGPGQDPQFLISFYEKMQSDKGSIPDRFSAQQFSDYHSELNMSSLELGDSALYFCASSFWGGEYTIYFGEGSWLTVV.

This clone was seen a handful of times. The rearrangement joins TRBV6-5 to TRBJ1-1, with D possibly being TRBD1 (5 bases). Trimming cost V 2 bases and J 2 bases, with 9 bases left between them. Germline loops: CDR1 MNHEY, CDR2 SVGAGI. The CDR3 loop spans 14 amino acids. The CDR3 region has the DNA TGTGCCAGCAGTTACAAGGACACCAACACTGAAGCTTTCTTT. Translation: CASSYKDTNTEAFF.

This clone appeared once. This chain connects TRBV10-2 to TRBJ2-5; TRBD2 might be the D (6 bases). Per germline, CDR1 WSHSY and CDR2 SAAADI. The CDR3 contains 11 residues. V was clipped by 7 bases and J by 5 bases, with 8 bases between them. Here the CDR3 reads CASTGGETQYF. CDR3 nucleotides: TGCGCCAGCACCGGAGGGGAGACCCAGTACTTC.

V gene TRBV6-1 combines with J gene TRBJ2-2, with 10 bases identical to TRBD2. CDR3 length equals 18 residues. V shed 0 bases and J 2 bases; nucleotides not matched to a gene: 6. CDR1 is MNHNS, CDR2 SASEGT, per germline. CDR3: CASSEAWLAGVNTGELFF. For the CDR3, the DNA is TGTGCCAGCAGTGAAGCATGGCTAGCGGGAGTCAACACCGGGGAGCTGTTTTTT.

The CDR3 here is CASSQPGQGAHGYTF. In DNA form, the CDR3 reads TGCGCCAGCAGCCAGCCGGGGCAGGGGGCACATGGCTACACCTTC. The gene calls are TRBV4-1 and TRBJ1-2; 8 bases are a match to TRBD1. Germline V gives CDR1 MGHRA, CDR2 YSYEKL. This CDR3 has 15 amino acids. V trimming: 3 bases; J trimming: 6 bases; junction bases outside the gene matches: 9.

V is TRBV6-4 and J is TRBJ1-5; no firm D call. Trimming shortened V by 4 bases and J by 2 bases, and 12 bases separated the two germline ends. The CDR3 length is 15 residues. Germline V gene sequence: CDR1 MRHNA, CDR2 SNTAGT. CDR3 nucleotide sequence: TGTGCCAGCAGTGCCCCGACTAAGGGCAATCAGCCCCAGCATTTT. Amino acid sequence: CASSAPTKGNQPQHF.

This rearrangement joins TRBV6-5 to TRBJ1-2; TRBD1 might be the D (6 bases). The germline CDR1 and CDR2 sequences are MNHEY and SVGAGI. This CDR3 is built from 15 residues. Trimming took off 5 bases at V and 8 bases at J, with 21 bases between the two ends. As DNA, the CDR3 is TGTGCCAGCAGTCGCCACAGGGCCAGCGCCTGGGGCTACACCTTC. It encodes CASSRHRASAWGYTF.

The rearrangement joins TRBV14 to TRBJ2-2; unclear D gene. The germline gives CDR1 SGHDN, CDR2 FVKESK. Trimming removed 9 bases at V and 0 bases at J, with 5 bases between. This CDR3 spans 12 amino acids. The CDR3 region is CARAANTGELFF. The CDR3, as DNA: TGTGCCAGGGCAGCGAACACCGGGGAGCTGTTTTTT.

The CDR3 spells CASSSPPVSNQPQHF. As DNA, the CDR3 is TGTGCCAGCAGCTCCCCCCCTGTAAGCAATCAGCCCCAGCATTTT. The chain couples TRBV7-2 to TRBJ1-5; the D is unclear. The CDR3 covers 15 residues. Trimming left V 4 bases short and J 1 base short, with 11 bases between. CDR1 SGHTA and CDR2 FQGNSA come from the germline V gene.

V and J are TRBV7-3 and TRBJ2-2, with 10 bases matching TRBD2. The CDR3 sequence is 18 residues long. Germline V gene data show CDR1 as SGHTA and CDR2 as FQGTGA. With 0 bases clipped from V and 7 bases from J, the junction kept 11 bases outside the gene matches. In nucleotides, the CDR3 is TGTGCCAGCAGCTTAACTCCAGCGGGAGGGCCTCATGGCGGGGAGCTGTTTTTT. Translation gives CASSLTPAGGPHGGELFF.

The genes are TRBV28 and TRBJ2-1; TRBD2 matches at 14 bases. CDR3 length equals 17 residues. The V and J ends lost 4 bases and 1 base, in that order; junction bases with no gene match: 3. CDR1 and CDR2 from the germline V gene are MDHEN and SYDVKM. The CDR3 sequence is CASSSGLAGGSYNEQFF. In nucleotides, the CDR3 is TGTGCCAGCAGTTCCGGACTAGCGGGAGGTTCCTACAATGAGCAGTTCTTC.

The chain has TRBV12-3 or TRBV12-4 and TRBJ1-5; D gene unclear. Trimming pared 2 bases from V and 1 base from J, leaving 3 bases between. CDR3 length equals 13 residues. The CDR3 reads CASSLRSNQPQHF. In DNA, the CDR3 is TGTGCCAGCAGTTTACGGAGCAATCAGCCCCAGCATTTT.

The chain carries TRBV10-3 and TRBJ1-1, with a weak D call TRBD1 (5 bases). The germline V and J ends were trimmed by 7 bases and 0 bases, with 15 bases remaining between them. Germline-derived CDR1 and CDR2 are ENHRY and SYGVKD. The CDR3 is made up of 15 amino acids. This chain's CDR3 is CAIKISGDMNTEAFF. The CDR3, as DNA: TGTGCCATCAAGATATCGGGGGATATGAACACTGAAGCTTTCTTT.

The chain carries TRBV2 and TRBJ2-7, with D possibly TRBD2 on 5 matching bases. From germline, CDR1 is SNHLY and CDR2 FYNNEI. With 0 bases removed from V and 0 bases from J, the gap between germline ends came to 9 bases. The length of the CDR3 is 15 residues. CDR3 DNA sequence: TGTGCCAGCAGTGAAGCCGGGGTCCCCTCCTACGAGCAGTACTTC. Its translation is CASSEAGVPSYEQYF. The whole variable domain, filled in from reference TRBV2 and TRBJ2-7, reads EPEVTQTPSHQVTQMGQEVILRCVPISNHLYFYWYRQILGQKVEFLVSFYNNEISEKSEIFDDQFSVERPDGSNFTLKIRSTKLEDSAMYFCASSEAGVPSYEQYFGPGTRLTVT.

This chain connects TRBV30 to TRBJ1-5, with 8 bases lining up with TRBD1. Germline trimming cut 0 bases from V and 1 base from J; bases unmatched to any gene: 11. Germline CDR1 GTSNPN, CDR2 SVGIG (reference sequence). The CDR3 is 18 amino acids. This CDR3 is CAWSVHLGTGLSNQPQHF. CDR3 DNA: TGTGCCTGGAGTGTACACCTCGGGACAGGTCTGAGCAATCAGCCCCAGCATTTT.

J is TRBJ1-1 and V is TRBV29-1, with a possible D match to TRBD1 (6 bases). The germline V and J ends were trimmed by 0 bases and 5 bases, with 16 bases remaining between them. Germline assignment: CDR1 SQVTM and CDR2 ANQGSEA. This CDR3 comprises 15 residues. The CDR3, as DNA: TGCAGCGTTGAAGACAGCAGGGGCCGGCGGACTGAAGCTTTCTTT. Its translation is CSVEDSRGRRTEAFF.

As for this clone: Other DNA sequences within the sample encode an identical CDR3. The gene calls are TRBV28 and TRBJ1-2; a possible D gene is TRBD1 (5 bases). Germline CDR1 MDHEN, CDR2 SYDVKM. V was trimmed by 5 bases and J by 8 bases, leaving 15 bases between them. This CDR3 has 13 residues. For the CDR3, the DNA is TGTGCCAGCAGTCAAACAGGCCGTGGGGGCTACACCTTC. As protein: CASSQTGRGGYTF.

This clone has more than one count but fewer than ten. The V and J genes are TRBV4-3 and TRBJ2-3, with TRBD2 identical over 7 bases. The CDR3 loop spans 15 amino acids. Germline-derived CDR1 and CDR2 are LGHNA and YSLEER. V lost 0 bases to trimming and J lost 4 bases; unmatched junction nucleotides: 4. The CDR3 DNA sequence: TGCGCCAGCAGCCAAGATTGGCGGGAGTCAGATACGCAGTATTTT. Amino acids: CASSQDWRESDTQYF.

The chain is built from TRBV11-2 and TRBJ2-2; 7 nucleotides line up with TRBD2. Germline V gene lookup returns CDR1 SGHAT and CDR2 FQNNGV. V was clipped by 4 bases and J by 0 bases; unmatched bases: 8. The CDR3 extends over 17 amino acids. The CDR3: CASSSRWTRPNTGELFF. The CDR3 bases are TGTGCCAGCAGCTCCCGATGGACTAGGCCGAACACCGGGGAGCTGTTTTTT.

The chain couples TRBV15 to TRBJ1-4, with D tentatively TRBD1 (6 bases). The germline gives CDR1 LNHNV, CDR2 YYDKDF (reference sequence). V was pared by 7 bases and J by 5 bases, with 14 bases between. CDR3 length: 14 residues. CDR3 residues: CATTEDRENEKLFF. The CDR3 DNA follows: TGTGCCACCACAGAGGACAGAGAGAATGAAAAACTGTTTTTT.

The CDR3 nucleotides read TGTGCCAGTAGTATAAGGACCGGGACAGCTAATTCACCCCTCCACTTT. This gives the protein CASSIRTGTANSPLHF. This chain connects TRBV19 to TRBJ1-6; TRBD1 matches at 7 bases. The J segment lost 6 bases and the V segment lost 2 bases, leaving 7 bases of the junction unmatched. This CDR3 spans 16 amino acids. Per the germline V gene, CDR1 is LNHDA and CDR2 is SQIVND (reference sequence).

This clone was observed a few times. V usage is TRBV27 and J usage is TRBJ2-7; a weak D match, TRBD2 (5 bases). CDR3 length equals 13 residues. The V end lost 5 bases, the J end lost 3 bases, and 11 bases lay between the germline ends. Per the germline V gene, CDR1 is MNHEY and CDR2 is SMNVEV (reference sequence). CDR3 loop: CASSPGRDYEQYF. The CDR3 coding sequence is TGTGCCAGCAGTCCAGGACGGGACTACGAGCAGTACTTC.

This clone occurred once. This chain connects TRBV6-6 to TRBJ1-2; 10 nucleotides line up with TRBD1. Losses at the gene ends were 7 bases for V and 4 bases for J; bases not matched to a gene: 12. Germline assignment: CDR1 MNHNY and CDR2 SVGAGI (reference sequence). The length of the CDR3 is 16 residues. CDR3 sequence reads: CASIRLGQGVFYGYTF. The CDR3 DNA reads TGTGCCAGCATCCGCCTTGGACAGGGGGTCTTCTATGGCTACACCTTC.